The sequence of this T cell receptor (beta chain) was determined in a study of T cells expressing NK-cell markers (dated by TCRdb to between 2020 and 2021). Background for the entire study: Under ten donors provided sorted CD3+CD56+NKG2C+, CD3+CD56+NKG2C- and CD3+CD56-NKG2C+ T-cell subsets, whose TCR beta-chain repertoires were profiled. Among the eight sequenced donors, only one was HCMV-seronegative, while the other seven were HCMV-seropositive. All eight donors whose samples were sequenced were randomly selected healthy volunteers, three of them men and five women. Illumina HiSeq 2000/2500, MiSeq or NextSeq was used to sequence libraries as 2 x 150 bp reads.

In regard to this clonotype: Its antigen remains unidentified.

Sequencing relied on an Illumina HiSeq 2000. TCR beta cDNA libraries were prepared using 5'RACE template switching, which introduced a universal primer site and unique molecular identifiers. cDNA synthesis was primed from the TCR beta constant segment and was followed by two successive PCR amplification steps. The study's processing was this. Reads were demultiplexed and grouped by UMI with MIGEC, and clonotypes were assembled and quantified with MiTCR. Only TCR cDNA sequences supported by at least two reads were kept to exclude erroneous sequences. The tcR package was used for downstream repertoire analysis, and clonotypes were matched across fractions by CDR3 nucleotide sequence plus V segment. VDJmatch was used to annotate antigen specificity against VDJdb, with one amino acid substitution allowed in CDR3. TCRdb reprocessed the reads and lists each CDR3 protein sequence as a single entry, with no DNA. These V and J calls originate from TCRdb's pipeline instead of the authors' own analysis. This specimen's table enumerates 500,000 to 700,000 distinct CDR3 sequences. Approximately 3.6% of the sample is in the top ten clones.

HCMV serostatus was determined by detecting HCMV-specific IgG in serum with a commercial ELISA kit. Ficoll density gradient centrifugation was used to isolate peripheral blood mononuclear cells from blood. The paper's findings and limits, for the study overall: It remained unclear whether the expanded NKG2C-expressing T cell clones were specific for HCMV antigens. In several donors, the dominant CD3+CD56+NKG2C+ clonotypes were among the top 10 CD8+ clonotypes and accounted for roughly 1.0-7.5% of CD8+ T cells. Those dominant clonotypes were again the most abundant among CD3+CD56-NKG2C+ cells in a few donors, at about 28.3-60.1%.

In the germline V gene, CDR1 corresponds to LGHNA and CDR2 to YSLEER. Taken from cysteine to phenylalanine, the CDR3 has 19 residues. No DNA is recorded. This sequence was found in a man in his late teens or twenties in good health. Donor details come from another sample of the same person, matched by shared clones. Input material: blood T cells: a sorted CD56 or NKG2C T cell subset, CD4+ or CD8+ T cells, or bulk PBMC T cells (not recorded which). The receptor chain draws on TRBV4-3 and TRBJ2-1; TCRdb's D gene call, TRBD1, goes unchecked for lack of DNA. The encoded CDR3 is CASSQGGRGDTSSYNEQFF.